The 28 T cell receptor beta chains below were found in one sample sequenced in a study of HIV-infected patients and healthy controls. TCRdb passed the 5' RACE reads through MiXCR, listing each CDR3 protein once. In the table there are some 70,000 distinct CDR3 sequences, 15% to 20% of which are singletons. Sequences were obtained from CD4+ T cells from blood. The source of these receptors is a human donor in good health.

The V gene is TRBV5-1, the J gene TRBJ1-5; 9 bases fit TRBD1. Germline CDR1 is SGHRS and CDR2 is YFSETQ. The CDR3 contains 14 residues. The V and J ends lost 5 bases and 5 bases, in that order; junction bases with no gene match: 5. The CDR3 sequence is CASSPGQGDQPQHF. The CDR3 DNA reads TGCGCCAGCAGTCCGGGACAGGGTGATCAGCCCCAGCATTTT.

This clonotype was counted only a few times. The CDR3 nucleotides are TGTGCCAGCAGCTTAGATCTTGGTCTAGCGGGACTGGTCAATGAGCAGTTCTTC. Protein product: CASSLDLGLAGLVNEQFF. The genes are TRBV11-2 and TRBJ2-1; 9 nucleotides match TRBD2. Per the germline V gene, CDR1 is SGHAT and CDR2 is FQNNGV. CDR3 size: 18 residues. J lost 6 bases, V lost 0 bases, and 12 bases had no gene match.

Comment on this clonotype: Since a much larger clone is just one base distant, this may be a read error. The rearrangement links TRBV29-1 to TRBJ2-5; tentative D call: TRBD1 (6 bases). The V gene's germline CDR1 is SQVTM and CDR2 ANQGSEA. The CDR3 extends over 13 amino acids. V lost 0 bases and J lost 3, with 8 bases in between. Here the CDR3 reads CSVEEPGEETQYF. CDR3 DNA: TGCAGCGTTGAAGAACCAGGGGAAGAGACCCAGTACTTC.

This clonotype was seen many times. This rearrangement joins TRBV7-2 to TRBJ2-2; D unresolved. From germline, CDR1 is SGHTA and CDR2 FQGNSA. Between the trimmed V and J ends, which lost 1 base and 0 bases, there was a span of 15 bases. The CDR3 runs 18 residues. This chain's CDR3 is CASSLVFGDPTNTGELFF. As DNA, the CDR3 is TGTGCCAGCAGCTTAGTCTTTGGGGATCCTACGAACACCGGGGAGCTGTTTTTT.

The chain uses TRBV20-1 and TRBJ1-5; TRBD1 matches 7 bases. V lost 6 bases, J lost 4 bases, and 9 bases stayed unmatched. The length of the CDR3 is 14 residues. CDR1 and CDR2 (germline): DFQATT, SNEGSKA (reference sequence). The CDR3 sequence: CSATGAAGNQPQHF. The CDR3 DNA follows: TGCAGTGCCACAGGGGCCGCGGGAAATCAGCCCCAGCATTTT.

This clonotype occurred many times. The genes are TRBV3-1 and TRBJ1-3; unclear D gene. Germline V gene lookup returns CDR1 LGHDT and CDR2 YNNKEL (reference sequence). The CDR3 consists of 16 residues. The germline V and J ends were trimmed by 0 bases and 2 bases, with 11 bases remaining between them. The CDR3 coding sequence is TGTGCCAGCAGCCAAGATTTGGCAAGAGCTGGAAACACCATATATTTT. Its protein product is CASSQDLARAGNTIYF.

This clonotype was detected ten times or more. The chain combines TRBV12-3 or TRBV12-4 with TRBJ2-7; D is perhaps TRBD1 (6 bases). The CDR3 covers 14 residues. V gave up 3 bases and J gave up 2 bases, with 11 bases separating them. CDR3 DNA sequence: TGTGCCAGCAGTTTGAGTGCAGGGGCCTACGAGCAGTACTTC. Its translation: CASSLSAGAYEQYF.

The sample holds a few counts of this clonotype. The CDR3 DNA sequence: TGTGCCAGCAGCGGGGGGACAGGGGGACTGAACACTGAAGCTTTCTTT. Translating it yields CASSGGTGGLNTEAFF. The rearrangement links TRBV5-6 to TRBJ1-1; 11 positions match TRBD1. The CDR3 length is 16 residues. Per germline, CDR1 SGHDT and CDR2 YYEEEE. Trimming removed 4 bases from V and 0 bases from J; junction bases left unmatched: 5.

The genes are TRBV30 and TRBJ2-2; TRBD1 aligns across 9 bases. Germline trimming cut 4 bases from V and 6 bases from J; bases unmatched to any gene: 3. This CDR3 is 13 amino acids long. The germline CDR1 and CDR2 sequences are GTSNPN and SVGIG (reference sequence). The CDR3, as DNA: TGTGCCTGGAAAAGACAGGGGGCCGGGGAGCTGTTTTTT. Translating it yields CAWKRQGAGELFF. Together with reference TRBV30 and TRBJ2-2, the CDR3 gives the full variable domain: SQTIHQWPATLVQPVGSPLSLECTVEGTSNPNLYWYRQAAGRGLQLLFYSVGIGQISSEVPQNLSASRPQDRQFILSSKKLLLSDSGFYLCAWKRQGAGELFFGEGSRLTVL.

This clonotype came up many times. The V and J genes are TRBV5-1 and TRBJ2-5; D possibly corresponds to TRBD1 (6 bases). Trimming pared 4 bases from V and 2 bases from J, leaving 15 bases between. The V gene's germline CDR1 is SGHRS and CDR2 YFSETQ. The CDR3 is 15 amino acids. DNA of the CDR3: TGCGCCAGCAGCACTACAGGGAACCCTCAAGAGACCCAGTACTTC. Translating gives CASSTTGNPQETQYF.

The chain couples TRBV2 to TRBJ1-1; a weak D match, TRBD1 (5 bases). Deletions cut 6 bases from V and 4 bases from J, with 15 bases between. The germline V gene has CDR1 SNHLY and CDR2 FYNNEI. The CDR3 is 14 residues long. In DNA, the CDR3 is TGTGCCAGCAGCACGGGGCGAAGGGGCACTGAAGCTTTCTTT. Translation: CASSTGRRGTEAFF.

This clonotype was observed a few times. The CDR3 sequence: CAWRKPTAVMNTEAFF. The CDR3 DNA follows: TGTGCCTGGAGGAAACCCACGGCAGTTATGAACACTGAAGCTTTCTTT. This chain joins TRBV30 and TRBJ1-1, with D hard to call. This CDR3 is built from 16 residues. V was cut by 3 bases and J by 0 bases, with 17 bases left in between. Germline assignment: CDR1 GTSNPN and CDR2 SVGIG (reference sequence). The full variable domain, its missing parts supplied by reference TRBV30 and TRBJ1-1, is SQTIHQWPATLVQPVGSPLSLECTVEGTSNPNLYWYRQAAGRGLQLLFYSVGIGQISSEVPQNLSASRPQDRQFILSSKKLLLSDSGFYLCAWRKPTAVMNTEAFFGQGTRLTVV.

The V gene is TRBV20-1, the J gene TRBJ1-1; TRBD1 is a possible D gene (5 bases). Germline V CDR1 and CDR2: DFQATT, SNEGSKA (reference sequence). CDR3 length: 13 residues. The germline V and J ends were trimmed by 3 bases and 3 bases, with 11 bases remaining between them. The CDR3 region is CSASSQGDTEAFF. As DNA, the CDR3 is TGCAGTGCTAGTAGCCAAGGGGACACTGAAGCTTTCTTT.

This clonotype occurred a few times. The rearrangement uses TRBV18 and TRBJ1-6; weak D call: TRBD1 (5 bases). CDR3 length: 13 residues. Trimming pared 5 bases from V and 3 bases from J, leaving 5 bases between. Germline loops: CDR1 KGHSH, CDR2 LQKENI. CDR3 sequence (DNA): TGTGCCAGCTCAGGGGGCTATAATTCACCCCTCCACTTT. It specifies CASSGGYNSPLHF.

This clonotype has just a few counts. This chain uses TRBV12-3 or TRBV12-4 with TRBJ2-1; D perhaps matches TRBD2 (7 bases). V lost 5 bases and J lost 1, with 24 bases in between. The CDR3 loop spans 19 amino acids. The CDR3 coding sequence is TGTGCCAGCAGTCCGAGACTAGCCCGAGGGGGGTATTCCTACAATGAGCAGTTCTTC. It encodes CASSPRLARGGYSYNEQFF.

This clonotype was seen repeatedly, ten times or more. The rearrangement links TRBV12-3 or TRBV12-4 to TRBJ1-6; D gene uncertain. This CDR3 has 12 residues. Trimming shortened V by 2 bases and J by 9 bases, and 5 bases separated the two germline ends. CDR3 loop: CASSLQASPLHF. CDR3 sequence (DNA): TGTGCCAGCAGTTTACAGGCTTCACCCCTCCACTTT.

The chain couples TRBV20-1 to TRBJ2-2, with D tentatively TRBD2 (5 bases). The germline CDR1 and CDR2 sequences are DFQATT and SNEGSKA (reference sequence). There are 15 residues in the CDR3. Trimming pared 3 bases from V and 3 bases from J, leaving 14 bases between. CDR3 nucleotides: TGCAGTGCTAGTAAAGGGAGCGCCGACACCGGGGAGCTGTTTTTT. Translating gives CSASKGSADTGELFF.

V usage is TRBV6-2 or TRBV6-3 and J usage is TRBJ2-7, with TRBD1 matching over 8 bases. This CDR3 has 15 amino acids. Per germline, CDR1 MNHEY and CDR2 SVGEGT. Trimming removed 5 bases from V and 2 bases from J; junction bases left unmatched: 8. The CDR3 DNA reads TGTGCCAGCAGTAAAAGACAGGGGAGTGCCTACGAGCAGTACTTC. Translated, it gives CASSKRQGSAYEQYF.

The gene calls are TRBV7-2 and TRBJ2-3, with D unresolved. The CDR3 is made up of 13 amino acids. Germline V gives CDR1 SGHTA, CDR2 FQGNSA. Trimming stripped 7 bases from V and 6 bases from J, with 14 bases between. CDR3 in amino acids: CASTFRPSDTQYF. The CDR3 DNA is TGTGCCAGCACCTTCCGACCGTCCGATACGCAGTATTTT.

This clonotype was detected ten times or more. The gene calls are TRBV24-1 and TRBJ2-1, with 11 nucleotides matching TRBD1. Germline V CDR1 and CDR2: KGHDR, SFDVKD. This CDR3 has 15 residues. Losses at the gene ends were 3 bases for V and 8 bases for J; bases not matched to a gene: 5. CDR3 coding DNA: TGTGCCACCAGTGATCCGGGACAGGGGGGCGATGAGCAGTTCTTC. Its protein product is CATSDPGQGGDEQFF.

V usage is TRBV6-5 and J usage is TRBJ1-3, with no clear D. From germline, CDR1 is MNHEY and CDR2 SVGAGI. Deletions cut 5 bases from V and 8 bases from J, with 19 bases between. The CDR3 is made up of 15 amino acids. The chain's CDR3 is CASSMAMRDGDTIYF. For the CDR3, the DNA is TGTGCCAGCAGTATGGCTATGCGAGACGGAGACACCATATATTTT.

This clonotype was observed many times. The CDR3 bases are TGTGCCAGCAGCGAACAGCCATCAATGGCCTACGAGCAGTACTTC. Its protein product is CASSEQPSMAYEQYF. The chain recombines TRBV7-2 with TRBJ2-7; D not resolved. Germline V gene data show CDR1 as SGHTA and CDR2 as FQGNSA. V was cut by 5 bases and J by 2 bases, with 16 bases left in between. This CDR3 region has 15 residues.

This clonotype has just a few counts. J is TRBJ1-1 and V is TRBV10-3; 9 nucleotides line up with TRBD1. From germline, CDR1 is ENHRY and CDR2 SYGVKD. The CDR3 loop spans 14 amino acids. Trimming cost V 3 bases and J 1 base; bases outside gene matches: 0. The CDR3 loop reads CAISEQGANTEAFF. In DNA, the CDR3 is TGTGCCATCAGTGAACAGGGGGCGAACACTGAAGCTTTCTTT.

This clonotype was seen many times. The rearrangement uses TRBV20-1 and TRBJ1-1, with D tentatively TRBD1 (6 bases). This CDR3 contains 14 residues. Per the germline V gene, CDR1 is DFQATT and CDR2 is SNEGSKA (reference sequence). Deletions cut 3 bases from V and 1 base from J, with 12 bases between. The CDR3 coding sequence is TGCAGTGCTAGGTTAACGACAGGGAACACTGAAGCTTTCTTT. It yields the protein CSARLTTGNTEAFF.

This clonotype appeared a few times. The V gene is TRBV3-1, the J gene TRBJ2-3; the match to TRBD2 covers 9 bases. The CDR3 extends over 16 amino acids. V shed 4 bases and J 6 bases; nucleotides not matched to a gene: 11. The germline CDR1 and CDR2 sequences are LGHDT and YNNKEL (reference sequence). The CDR3 protein is CASSPSVAGGADTQYF. The CDR3 DNA sequence: TGTGCCAGCAGCCCAAGTGTGGCGGGAGGGGCTGATACGCAGTATTTT.

A few counts support this clonotype. The gene calls are TRBV10-3 and TRBJ2-7, with 9 bases that match TRBD1. The V and J ends lost 6 bases and 3 bases, in that order; junction bases with no gene match: 6. Germline CDR1 reads ENHRY; CDR2 reads SYGVKD. This CDR3 is built from 14 residues. CDR3 amino acids: CAISTGTGSYEQYF. The CDR3 DNA follows: TGTGCCATCAGCACCGGGACAGGGAGCTACGAGCAGTACTTC.

The V and J genes are TRBV27 and TRBJ1-1, with 9 positions matching TRBD1. V was pared by 5 bases and J by 0 bases, with 10 bases of the junction left unmatched. This CDR3 comprises 17 residues. The germline V gene encodes CDR1 MNHEY and CDR2 SMNVEV (reference sequence). The CDR3 here is CASSPLGQGNLNTEAFF. The CDR3 DNA is TGTGCCAGCAGTCCCCTTGGACAGGGGAATCTGAACACTGAAGCTTTCTTT.

This clonotype has at least ten counts. The chain recombines TRBV2 with TRBJ2-7; weak D call: TRBD2 (6 bases). CDR1 and CDR2 (germline): SNHLY, FYNNEI. The germline V and J ends were trimmed by 10 bases and 7 bases, with 20 bases remaining between them. This CDR3 spans 13 amino acids. The CDR3 DNA sequence: TGTGCCACCCCTAGCGACAATAAAGGGGAGCAGTACTTC. Its translation: CATPSDNKGEQYF.